Detailed here is one T cell receptor (beta chain). Different DNA sequences within this sample yield the same CDR3. J was trimmed by 1 base and V by 4 bases; bases with no gene match: 1. This CDR3 spans 12 amino acids. Germline loops: CDR1 GTSNPN, CDR2 SVGIG (reference sequence). These data come from a study of shared clonotypes between healthy human individuals. Study-wide background: CD8 memory received one plate per donor, CD8 naive two, CD4 memory three and CD4 naive three.

The input for sorted-subset replicate PCRs was around 0.2 ug DNA, tens of thousands of T cell genomes. The assay was immunoSEQ multiplex PCR, and TCRdb's table has in-frame clones only and misses some. Of fewer than 1.8 million clones in the sample, just under 99% were seen once. The J gene is TRBJ2-7, the V gene TRBV30; 7 bases line up with TRBD2. This sequence originates from a man aged 25 to 40 in good health. Sequencing was carried out using naive CD4+ T cells sorted from blood. Regarding subset: CD45RA+ positively selected. Here the CDR3 DNA reads TGTGCCTGGACCGGGGGGTCCTACGAGCAGTACTTC. Translated: CAWTGGSYEQYF.